The 21 T cell receptor beta chains presented below share a single source sample, sequenced in a study of regulatory T cells in long-lasting Graves disease. To make TCR beta libraries, researchers used iRepertoire HTBI primers and Arm-PCR of CDR3 regions. TCRdb itself ran the multiplex PCR reads through MiXCR, one entry per CDR3 protein. The table has a few hundred thousand distinct CDR3 sequences, roughly 17% seen once. As to time point: newly diagnosed GD, antithyroid drugs for less than 3 months. After RNA was extracted from PBMCs, the TCR library was made from it. This sample was also put to use in a study of T cells in Graves' hyperthyroidism and ophthalmopathy.

The material sequenced was peripheral blood mononuclear cells (PBMCs), taken at new diagnosis, from a patient treated with antithyroid drugs. These receptors all stem from a young woman with Graves disease.

This clonotype was seen only a few times. The chain uses TRBV6-1 and TRBJ1-2; D call uncertain. V dropped 1 base and J dropped 8 bases, with 11 bases sitting between them. The CDR3 runs to 13 residues. CDR1 and CDR2 (germline): MNHNS, SASEGT. CDR3 sequence: CASSEVGRQGYTF. CDR3 nucleotide sequence: TGTGCCAGCAGTGAAGTAGGGAGGCAGGGCTACACCTTC.

This clonotype was observed many times. This chain joins TRBV5-4 and TRBJ2-3; the D gene is possibly TRBD1 (6 bases). The V end lost 3 bases, the J end lost 0 bases, and 11 bases lay between the germline ends. Germline CDR1 reads SGHNT; CDR2 reads YYREEE (reference sequence). This CDR3 has 15 residues. The CDR3 here is CASSSRDTSTDTQYF. The CDR3 bases are TGTGCCAGCAGCTCCCGGGACACCAGCACAGATACGCAGTATTTT.

There are many counts of this clonotype. The chain employs TRBV5-1 and TRBJ2-6, with a weak D call TRBD2 (5 bases). Trimming removed 5 bases at V and 4 bases at J, with 10 bases between. The germline V gene has CDR1 SGHRS and CDR2 YFSETQ. This CDR3 is 14 amino acids long. The CDR3 region is CASRRDVGANVLTF. The CDR3, as DNA: TGCGCCAGCAGACGGGATGTCGGGGCCAACGTCCTGACTTTC.

In its sample, this clonotype was seen many times. V and J are TRBV2 and TRBJ2-1, with D hard to call. This CDR3 is built from 11 residues. V was trimmed by 5 bases and J by 8 bases, leaving 7 bases between them. Per germline, CDR1 SNHLY and CDR2 FYNNEI. The CDR3 is CASSPSYEQFF. The CDR3 region has the DNA TGTGCCAGCAGTCCCTCCTATGAGCAGTTCTTC.

This clonotype came up many times. The chain uses TRBV6-5 and TRBJ2-7; 9 bases match TRBD1. Germline lookup yields CDR1 MNHEY and CDR2 SVGAGI. The V and J ends lost 0 bases and 2 bases, in that order; junction bases with no gene match: 5. The CDR3 is made up of 16 amino acids. CDR3 in DNA: TGTGCCAGCAGTTACTCGAGGACAGGGGCCACCTACGAGCAGTACTTC. It encodes CASSYSRTGATYEQYF.

This chain connects TRBV7-9 to TRBJ2-1; 11 nucleotides line up with TRBD2. CDR3 size: 16 residues. V lost 5 bases and J lost 2; bases outside the gene matches: 5. Looked up from germline, CDR1 is SEHNR and CDR2 is FQNEAQ (reference sequence). DNA for the CDR3: TGTGCCAGCAGCACGACTAGCGGGGCGGCCTACAATGAGCAGTTCTTC. It codes for CASSTTSGAAYNEQFF.

This clonotype was found many times. The chain joins TRBV2 to TRBJ2-3, with D tentatively TRBD1 (6 bases). The better agreement between TRBJ2-7 and the DNA end casts doubt on the J call. The germline CDR1 and CDR2 sequences are SNHLY and FYNNEI. The CDR3 loop spans 12 amino acids. Here the CDR3 reads CASCPTGYEQYF. The CDR3 DNA reads as TGTGCCAGCTGCCCTACAGGGTACGAGCAGTACTTC.

The chain couples TRBV10-3 to TRBJ2-5; 7 nucleotides match TRBD1. Losses at the gene ends were 6 bases for V and 4 bases for J; bases not matched to a gene: 5. CDR1 is ENHRY and CDR2 is SYGVKD in the germline V gene. This CDR3 has 13 residues. CDR3 sequence reads: CAISDRVGETQYF. CDR3 nucleotide sequence: TGTGCCATCAGCGACAGGGTGGGAGAGACCCAGTACTTC.

This clonotype turned up a few times. CDR3: CASSRRTGSTGELFF. The CDR3 coding sequence is TGTGCCAGTAGTAGAAGGACAGGGTCCACCGGGGAGCTGTTTTTT. The gene calls are TRBV19 and TRBJ2-2; 8 nucleotides align to TRBD1. The CDR3 has 15 amino acids. Unmatched junction bases numbered 5, after V lost 4 bases and J lost 4 bases. Germline lookup yields CDR1 LNHDA and CDR2 SQIVND (reference sequence).

This clonotype was counted many times. The chain has TRBV7-3 and TRBJ2-7; 10 bases agree with TRBD1. The CDR3 is 16 residues long. V lost 1 base and J lost 3; bases outside the gene matches: 6. Germline assignment: CDR1 SGHTA and CDR2 FQGTGA. The CDR3 reads CASSLKWGTGDYEQYF. The CDR3 DNA reads as TGTGCCAGCAGCTTAAAGTGGGGGACAGGGGACTACGAGCAGTACTTC.

The sample holds many counts of this clonotype. The chain links TRBV5-1 to TRBJ1-1; D not resolved. The V end lost 4 bases, the J end lost 6 bases, and 19 bases lay between the germline ends. This CDR3 region has 15 residues. Germline V gene lookup returns CDR1 SGHRS and CDR2 YFSETQ. CDR3 in amino acids: CASSDGNHRTAEAFF. The DNA for the CDR3 is TGCGCCAGCAGCGACGGTAATCACAGAACCGCTGAAGCTTTCTTT.

This clonotype was seen only a few times. The rearrangement joins TRBV29-1 to TRBJ2-2, with D tentatively TRBD1 (6 bases). Looked up from germline, CDR1 is SQVTM and CDR2 is ANQGSEA. V was cut by 6 bases and J by 9 bases, with 17 bases left in between. The CDR3 consists of 13 residues. CDR3: CSVETGRSRELFF. DNA of the CDR3: TGCAGCGTGGAAACAGGGAGAAGCCGGGAGCTGTTTTTT.

The rearrangement joins TRBV6-4 to TRBJ2-3; TRBD2 aligns across 14 bases. This CDR3 has 19 residues. Germline V gene lookup returns CDR1 MRHNA and CDR2 SNTAGT. Trimming took 5 bases from V and 4 from J; bases not matched to a gene: 14. In DNA form, the CDR3 reads TGTGCCAGCAGTCGGGCCGGGACTAGCGGGGGCGCGGGGGCAGATACGCAGTATTTT. Its protein product is CASSRAGTSGGAGADTQYF.

The chain couples TRBV18 to TRBJ1-6; 8 bases align to TRBD1. Germline CDR1 reads KGHSH; CDR2 reads LQKENI. The CDR3 has 15 residues. Trimming removed 4 bases from V and 7 bases from J; junction bases left unmatched: 6. The CDR3 DNA follows: TGTGCCAGCTCACAGGCAGGGGGCGCGAATTCACCCCTCCACTTT. This encodes CASSQAGGANSPLHF.

About this clonotype itself: This may come from a read error, since a much larger clone is one base off. CDR3 sequence (DNA): TGTGCCAGCAGTCGGACTAGCGAAACAGATACGCAGTATTTT. The encoded protein is CASSRTSETDTQYF. The chain uses TRBV6-1 and TRBJ2-3, with 9 bases lining up with TRBD2. This CDR3 has 14 amino acids. With 5 bases clipped from V and 3 bases from J, the junction kept 3 bases outside the gene matches. CDR1 and CDR2 (germline): MNHNS, SASEGT.

At least ten counts were recorded for this clonotype. The V and J genes are TRBV30 and TRBJ1-3; D uncertain. The CDR3 contains 12 residues. V lost 4 bases and J 4 bases, leaving 8 bases between the germline ends. Per germline, CDR1 GTSNPN and CDR2 SVGIG (reference sequence). The CDR3 is CAWTGRGNTIYF. The CDR3 coding sequence is TGTGCCTGGACAGGCCGGGGAAACACCATATATTTT.

This chain links TRBV6-4 with TRBJ2-3; 13 bases are shared with TRBD2. This CDR3 is built from 15 residues. After removal of 2 bases from V and 4 bases from J, the junction contained 0 bases not matched to a gene. Germline CDR1 reads MRHNA; CDR2 reads SNTAGT. The CDR3 protein is CASSDGTSGADTQYF. The CDR3 DNA follows: TGTGCCAGCAGTGACGGGACTAGCGGGGCAGATACGCAGTATTTT.

This clonotype was found many times. This rearrangement joins TRBV7-8 to TRBJ2-7; D is uncertain. Trimming pared 2 bases from V and 0 bases from J, leaving 8 bases between. Germline lookup yields CDR1 SGHVS and CDR2 FQNEAQ. The CDR3 consists of 14 residues. The CDR3 spells CASSLRTDSYEQYF. CDR3 sequence (DNA): TGTGCCAGCAGCTTACGTACAGACTCCTACGAGCAGTACTTC.

In the case of this clonotype: Given a much more abundant clone one base away, this may be a read error. V gene TRBV6-1 combines with J gene TRBJ2-2, with 14 bases aligning to TRBD2. The CDR3 totals 16 residues. Germline CDR1 and CDR2: MNHNS and SASEGT. The DNA of the CDR3 is TGTGCCAGCAGAGGACTAGCGGGAGGAAACACCGGGGAGCGGTTTTTT. The encoded protein is CASRGLAGGNTGERFF.

This clonotype has more than one count but fewer than ten. The CDR3 DNA sequence: TGTGCCAGCAGCGTACTAGCGGGGGGGCCCGGTGAGCAGTTCTTC. Its translation: CASSVLAGGPGEQFF. The chain uses TRBV9 and TRBJ2-1, with 12 bases identical to TRBD2. V dropped 1 base and J dropped 9; count of bases not matched to a gene: 5. Germline V CDR1 and CDR2: SGDLS, YYNGEE. The CDR3 runs to 15 residues.

Notes on this clonotype: A read error may be the cause here, since a much bigger clone is one base away. This rearrangement joins TRBV10-3 to TRBJ2-1; 9 bases fit TRBD2. Germline trimming cut 11 bases from V and 1 base from J; bases unmatched to any gene: 21. The CDR3 contains 19 residues. CDR1 ENHRY and CDR2 SYGVKD come from the germline V gene. The CDR3 DNA reads TGTGCCGTTTGGGAAGGGCGACTAGCGGCTCGGAGGTCCTACAATGAGCAGTTCTTC. Its protein is CAVWEGRLAARRSYNEQFF.